Shown below are 29 T cell receptor beta chains from a single sample sequenced in a study of blood T cells in healthy people across ages (dated by TCRdb to 2013 to 2016). The library was produced with 5' RACE. Sequencer: Illumina HiSeq 2500. A second PCR of roughly 6 to 11 cycles was performed with a sample-barcoded 5' primer and a J-beta primer mix. TCRdb redid the processing of the public reads, applying fastp at Q25 and MiXCR, and retained in-frame beta chains. Rows are combined by CDR3 protein, so each entry shows the most common genes and DNA. This sample gives 2 million or so distinct CDR3 sequences in total; less than 50% of them show up just once. The biggest ten clones account for over 2% of the sample. The sequenced sample consisted of blood. The source is a woman aged 40 to 50 in good health.

The chain links TRBV29-1 to TRBJ2-1; 9 bases agree with TRBD2. This CDR3 spans 12 amino acids. Germline-derived CDR1 and CDR2 are SQVTM and ANQGSEA. Germline trimming cut 4 bases from V and 8 bases from J; bases unmatched to any gene: 3. CDR3 DNA: TGCAGCGTTGTGCGGGGGGGCTATGAGCAGTTCTTC. This translates into CSVVRGGYEQFF.

The chain links TRBV3-1 to TRBJ1-2; D is possibly TRBD1 (5 bases). This CDR3 has 15 amino acids. The V end lost 4 bases, the J end lost 8 bases, and 20 bases lay between the germline ends. Germline CDR1 and CDR2: LGHDT and YNNKEL (reference sequence). CDR3 loop: CASSPSPTGGGGYTF. CDR3 DNA: TGTGCCAGCAGCCCCTCTCCTACCGGGGGAGGAGGCTACACCTTC.

The V and J genes are TRBV5-1 and TRBJ2-1, with unresolved D. CDR1 and CDR2 (germline): SGHRS, YFSETQ. V was cut by 0 bases and J by 11 bases, with 6 bases left in between. The CDR3 covers 11 residues. Written as DNA, the CDR3 is TGCGCCAGCAGCTTGGTAGGACAGCAGTTCTTC. Translated, it gives CASSLVGQQFF.

V and J are TRBV5-1 and TRBJ2-3; D might be TRBD1 or TRBD2, each matching 5 bases. CDR1 and CDR2 (germline): SGHRS, YFSETQ. Between the trimmed V and J ends, which lost 4 bases and 6 bases, there was a span of 18 bases. The CDR3 contains 15 residues. CDR3 sequence (DNA): TGCGCCAGCAGCCCCGGGGTAGGGGCATGGGATACGCAGTATTTT. It is translated as CASSPGVGAWDTQYF.

The J gene is TRBJ1-2, the V gene TRBV7-2; TRBD1 agrees at 9 bases. This CDR3 region has 16 residues. CDR1 is SGHTA, CDR2 FQGNSA, per germline. V shed 4 bases and J 4 bases; nucleotides not matched to a gene: 10. The CDR3 is CASSSHGDRALYGYTF. The CDR3 coding sequence is TGTGCCAGCAGCTCCCACGGGGACAGGGCTCTCTATGGCTACACCTTC.

The J gene is TRBJ2-3, the V gene TRBV11-2, with TRBD2 as a possible D gene (7 bases). Per germline, CDR1 SGHAT and CDR2 FQNNGV. Trimming took 5 bases from V and 5 from J, leaving 17 bases between them. The CDR3 covers 15 residues. CDR3 DNA sequence: TGTGCCAGCAGCCTCCGAGGGGGGGCGGTAGATACGCAGTATTTT. This gives the protein CASSLRGGAVDTQYF.

The rearrangement joins TRBV10-3 to TRBJ1-6; D not resolved. V lost 3 bases and J lost 9, with 12 bases in between. CDR3 length: 14 residues. CDR1 is ENHRY and CDR2 is SYGVKD in the germline V gene. CDR3 sequence reads: CAISETGVPSPLHF. The CDR3 DNA is TGTGCCATCAGTGAAACGGGAGTACCTTCACCCCTCCACTTT.

The V call is TRBV9, the J call TRBJ2-4; D uncertain. The V and J ends lost 4 bases and 13 bases respectively, with 21 bases between them. The CDR3 sequence is 14 residues long. CDR1 is SGDLS and CDR2 is YYNGEE in the germline V gene. CDR3 amino acids: CASSSRLNYNEQYF. The CDR3 DNA sequence: TGTGCCAGCAGCTCAAGACTCAACTACAATGAGCAGTACTTC.

This rearrangement joins TRBV28 to TRBJ1-5; D remains ambiguous. The germline gives CDR1 MDHEN, CDR2 SYDVKM. The CDR3 is 15 amino acids. V lost 6 bases, J lost 6 bases, and 18 bases lay in between. Written as DNA, the CDR3 is TGTGCCAGCAGAAAAACGACCCAGGCGGCTCAGCCCCAGCATTTT. Its translation: CASRKTTQAAQPQHF.

The sample holds many counts of this clonotype. The chain is built from TRBV12-3 or TRBV12-4 and TRBJ1-2, with 7 bases identical to TRBD1. The ends lost 5 bases at V and 2 bases at J; junction bases unmatched: 11. The CDR3 has 16 amino acids. The CDR3 bases are TGTGCCAGCAGTCTCTCAGGGGGGCCTCGGAACTATGGCTACACCTTC. Translated, it gives CASSLSGGPRNYGYTF.

With regard to this clonotype: One junction end disagrees with the germline gene, perhaps due to a read error. The chain recombines TRBV14 with TRBJ2-1; 7 nucleotides match TRBD1. Germline CDR1 is SGHDN and CDR2 is FVKESK. The CDR3 has 13 amino acids. CDR3 amino acids: CVSSQDRVDEQFF. The CDR3 DNA reads as TGTGTCAGCAGCCAAGACAGGGTCGATGAGCAGTTCTTC.

The V and J genes are TRBV20-1 and TRBJ2-7, with TRBD1 matching 8 bases. Matching the DNA end better, TRBJ2-5 makes the J call doubtful. CDR1 is DFQATT, CDR2 SNEGSKA, per germline (reference sequence). The CDR3 is 16 residues long. The CDR3 coding sequence is TGCAGTGCTAGTCCCACGACAGGGGACGCGAGGGAGACCCAGTACTTC. Translation gives CSASPTTGDARETQYF.

The CDR3 nucleotides read TGTGCCATCAGTGGAGGAGGGACAGGGAATACTGAGACCCAGTACTTC. Translating it yields CAISGGGTGNTETQYF. The chain joins TRBV10-3 to TRBJ2-5, with 9 bases matching TRBD1. Germline trimming cut 4 bases from V and 5 bases from J; bases unmatched to any gene: 11. Per germline, CDR1 ENHRY and CDR2 SYGVKD. The CDR3 extends over 16 amino acids.

The chain uses TRBV3-1 and TRBJ2-6, with 8 bases lining up with TRBD1. Germline-derived CDR1 and CDR2 are LGHDT and YNNKEL (reference sequence). V gave up 2 bases and J gave up 4 bases; unmatched junction bases: 7. The CDR3 contains 17 residues. The DNA of the CDR3 is TGTGCCAGCAGCCAAATGGCAGGGGGCTTCGGGGCCAACGTCCTGACTTTC. This translates into CASSQMAGGFGANVLTF.

The chain recombines TRBV6-1 with TRBJ1-4, with 7 bases matching TRBD1. This CDR3 comprises 15 residues. Trimming cost V 2 bases and J 6 bases; bases outside gene matches: 6. CDR1 is MNHNS and CDR2 is SASEGT in the germline V gene. The CDR3 DNA follows: TGTGCCAGCAGTGAACAAGGGGGCGCGTATGAAAAACTGTTTTTT. This gives the protein CASSEQGGAYEKLFF.

This sequence joins TRBV29-1 and TRBJ1-2; TRBD1 aligns across 9 bases. V dropped 4 bases and J dropped 0; count of bases not matched to a gene: 6. The germline CDR1 and CDR2 sequences are SQVTM and ANQGSEA. This CDR3 has 15 amino acids. The CDR3 is CSVATGGLANYGYTF. In DNA, the CDR3 is TGCAGCGTTGCGACAGGGGGTTTAGCTAACTATGGCTACACCTTC. Drawing the rest from reference TRBV29-1 and TRBJ1-2, the complete variable domain is SAVISQKPSRDICQRGTSLTIQCQVDSQVTMMFWYRQQPGQSLTLIATANQGSEATYESGFVIDKFPISRPNLTFSTLTVSNMSPEDSSIYLCSVATGGLANYGYTFGSGTRLTVV.

V and J are TRBV7-2 and TRBJ2-1, with D possibly being TRBD1 or TRBD2 (5 bases each). The DNA end is more similar to TRBJ2-7, so the J call may be wrong. Germline V gene sequence: CDR1 SGHTA, CDR2 FQGNSA. The CDR3 extends over 14 amino acids. CDR3 region: CASSLGGAVSEQYF. DNA of the CDR3: TGTGCCAGCAGCTTAGGAGGGGCGGTGAGCGAGCAGTACTTC.

The chain is built from TRBV5-1 and TRBJ1-2; 7 bases fit TRBD1. V trimming: 1 base; J trimming: 3 bases; junction bases outside the gene matches: 6. CDR3 length equals 15 residues. Looked up from germline, CDR1 is SGHRS and CDR2 is YFSETQ. The CDR3 sequence: CASSLSLDRDYGYTF. Written as DNA, the CDR3 is TGCGCCAGCAGCTTGAGTCTCGACAGGGACTATGGCTACACCTTC.

The chain combines TRBV7-2 with TRBJ2-3; D is tentatively TRBD1 or TRBD2 (5 bases each). Germline lookup yields CDR1 SGHTA and CDR2 FQGNSA. The CDR3 loop spans 15 amino acids. V shed 3 bases and J shed 11 bases, with 21 bases lying between them. CDR3 coding DNA: TGTACCAGCAGCTTCCCCCGACTCGGGGCCGGTATGCAGTATTTT. Amino acid sequence: CTSSFPRLGAGMQYF.

V gene TRBV15 combines with J gene TRBJ2-3; possibly TRBD2 for D (7 bases). Germline V gene lookup returns CDR1 LNHNV and CDR2 YYDKDF (reference sequence). The CDR3 extends over 16 amino acids. Between the trimmed V and J ends, which lost 0 bases and 6 bases, there was a span of 16 bases. Here the CDR3 reads CATSRDIRGGLDTQYF. The CDR3 region has the DNA TGTGCCACCAGCAGAGATATAAGGGGGGGCTTGGATACGCAGTATTTT.

The chain couples TRBV4-1 to TRBJ1-2; maybe TRBD1 (6 bases). Germline loops: CDR1 MGHRA, CDR2 YSYEKL. The CDR3 spans 15 residues. Trimming left V 0 bases short and J 2 bases short, with 10 bases between. The CDR3 region is CASSQDSQGNYGYTF. The CDR3 nucleotides are TGCGCCAGCAGCCAAGACTCTCAGGGGAACTATGGCTACACCTTC.

This clonotype came up a few times. This chain links TRBV27 with TRBJ2-7, with 10 bases fitting TRBD2. Germline CDR1 reads MNHEY; CDR2 reads SMNVEV (reference sequence). The CDR3 is 17 residues long. J lost 1 base, V lost 2 bases, and 8 bases had no gene match. The CDR3 nucleotides are TGTGCCAGCAGTTTAAGGGCTAGCGGGGGTCGATCCTACGAGCAGTACTTC. Encoded protein: CASSLRASGGRSYEQYF.

In its sample, this clonotype was seen a few times. The chain employs TRBV4-2 and TRBJ1-5, with 11 positions matching TRBD1. The V and J ends lost 0 bases and 6 bases, in that order; junction bases with no gene match: 4. Germline V gene lookup returns CDR1 LGHNA and CDR2 YNFKEQ. CDR3 size: 16 residues. The CDR3 DNA is TGTGCCAGCAGCCAAGAGGACAGGGGGCTTGCTCAGCCCCAGCATTTT. Encoded protein: CASSQEDRGLAQPQHF.

This clonotype was picked up many times. This chain joins TRBV29-1 and TRBJ2-5; D not certain. V was pared by 6 bases and J by 3 bases, with 8 bases between. CDR3 length: 11 amino acids. Germline V gene lookup returns CDR1 SQVTM and CDR2 ANQGSEA. CDR3 nucleotide sequence: TGCAGCGTGTGGTCAGAAGAGACCCAGTACTTC. This gives the protein CSVWSEETQYF. The full variable domain, with the rest looked up from reference TRBV29-1 and TRBJ2-5, is SAVISQKPSRDICQRGTSLTIQCQVDSQVTMMFWYRQQPGQSLTLIATANQGSEATYESGFVIDKFPISRPNLTFSTLTVSNMSPEDSSIYLCSVWSEETQYFGPGTRLLVL.

The J gene is TRBJ1-4, the V gene TRBV6-1, with D maybe TRBD1 (6 bases). This CDR3 spans 17 amino acids. In germline, CDR1 is MNHNS, CDR2 SASEGT. V lost 6 bases, J lost 0 bases, and 17 bases lay in between. CDR3 sequence reads: CASRLTPRGATNEKLFF. In nucleotides, the CDR3 is TGTGCCAGCAGGCTTACACCCAGGGGCGCAACTAATGAAAAACTGTTTTTT.

The chain combines TRBV7-2 with TRBJ1-4; D is unclear. This CDR3 comprises 13 residues. The V end was cut by 5 bases, the J end by 8 bases, with 12 bases between. Germline V gene lookup returns CDR1 SGHTA and CDR2 FQGNSA. This CDR3 reads CASSVVLGEKLFF. CDR3 nucleotide sequence: TGTGCCAGCAGCGTAGTTTTGGGGGAAAAACTGTTTTTT.

This clonotype was observed a few times. V usage is TRBV7-8 and J usage is TRBJ2-7, with 14 bases that match TRBD2. The V gene's germline CDR1 is SGHVS and CDR2 FQNEAQ. The CDR3 totals 19 residues. The ends lost 4 bases at V and 3 bases at J; junction bases unmatched: 14. The CDR3 loop is CASSSLRARLAGGYYEQYF. CDR3 DNA sequence: TGTGCCAGCAGCTCCCTTAGGGCCCGACTAGCGGGGGGGTACTACGAGCAGTACTTC.

The rearrangement uses TRBV4-3 and TRBJ1-2; D call uncertain. Germline V lookup: CDR1 LGHNA, CDR2 YSLEER. V dropped 3 bases and J dropped 7 bases, with 12 bases sitting between them. The CDR3 totals 13 residues. The CDR3 sequence is CASSQGEGAGYTF. The CDR3 nucleotides are TGCGCCAGCAGCCAGGGCGAAGGCGCTGGCTACACCTTC.

The chain links TRBV5-1 to TRBJ1-1; D may be TRBD1 (6 bases). The germline gives CDR1 SGHRS, CDR2 YFSETQ. V was shortened by 1 base and J by 2 bases, with 15 bases between the two germline ends. CDR3 length: 16 residues. The CDR3 loop is CASSLLPAGENTEAFF. The DNA for the CDR3 is TGCGCCAGCAGCTTGCTCCCGGCAGGGGAAAACACTGAAGCTTTCTTT.